Sequencing of this TCR beta chain was carried out in a study of cytomegalovirus exposure and HLA in healthy donors. Study in general: The 120 or so validation repertoires used a platform that matched the one used for the 600 to 700 first-cohort repertoires, as a later analysis reported.

The table lists this clone with a count of one. Its target is not known. Clones were read by immunoSEQ multiplex PCR, and TCRdb kept only the in-frame ones, dropping some. The sample shows about 360,000 clones, roughly 85% of them seen only once. Study conclusions and caveats: The TCR clusters that emerged in the first cohort tended, a later analysis found, to co-occur in the roughly 120 validation repertoires. The classifier, whose performance was assessed in both the original and validation cohorts, reportedly diagnosed cytomegalovirus status with high specificity and sensitivity.

J gave up 5 bases and V 2 bases, and 6 bases lay outside the gene matches. Germline V CDR1 and CDR2: SGHRS, YFSETQ. The CDR3 sequence is 14 residues long. This TCR came from a woman between 18 and 30 years old in good health and CMV-seronegative. Sequenced: PBMCs. The chain uses TRBV5-1 and TRBJ2-5; 7 nucleotides line up with TRBD1. The CDR3: CASSFAGGYETQYF. CDR3 DNA: TGCGCCAGCAGCTTCGCAGGGGGATACGAGACCCAGTACTTC.